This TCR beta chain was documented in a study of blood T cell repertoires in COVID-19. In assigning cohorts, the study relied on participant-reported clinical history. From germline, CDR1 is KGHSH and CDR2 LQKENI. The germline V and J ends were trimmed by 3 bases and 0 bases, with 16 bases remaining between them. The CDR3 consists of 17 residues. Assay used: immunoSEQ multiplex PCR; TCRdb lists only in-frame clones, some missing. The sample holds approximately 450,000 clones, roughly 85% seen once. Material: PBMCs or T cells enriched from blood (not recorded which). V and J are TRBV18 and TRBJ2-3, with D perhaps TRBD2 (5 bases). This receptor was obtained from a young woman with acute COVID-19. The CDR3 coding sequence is TGTGCCAGCTCACCGGGGTTACGCGGAGGTAGCACAGATACGCAGTATTTT. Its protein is CASSPGLRGGSTDTQYF.